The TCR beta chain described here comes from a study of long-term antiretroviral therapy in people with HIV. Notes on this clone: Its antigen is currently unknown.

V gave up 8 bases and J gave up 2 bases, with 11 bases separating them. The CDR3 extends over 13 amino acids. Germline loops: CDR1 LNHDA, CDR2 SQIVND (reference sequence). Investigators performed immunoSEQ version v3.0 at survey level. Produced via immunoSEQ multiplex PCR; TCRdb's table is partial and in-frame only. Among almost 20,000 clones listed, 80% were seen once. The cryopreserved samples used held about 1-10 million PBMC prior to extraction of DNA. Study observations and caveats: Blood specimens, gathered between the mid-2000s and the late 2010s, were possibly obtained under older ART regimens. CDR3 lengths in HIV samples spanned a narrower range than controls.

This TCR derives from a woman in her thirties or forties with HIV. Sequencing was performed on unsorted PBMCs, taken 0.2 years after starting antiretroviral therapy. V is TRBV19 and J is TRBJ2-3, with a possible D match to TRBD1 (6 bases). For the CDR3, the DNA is TGTGCCAGTGGGACAAGATCCACAGATACGCAGTATTTT. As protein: CASGTRSTDTQYF.